Listed below are T cell receptor beta chains from one sample, sequenced in a study of blood T cell repertoires in COVID-19. The assay was immunoSEQ multiplex PCR, and TCRdb's table has in-frame clones only and misses some. Found here are tens of thousands of clones, over 60% of them singletons; the top ten hold more than 15%. Material for sequencing was peripheral blood. These receptors were obtained from a human donor in a cohort sampled during active COVID-19. Both conserved end residues are part of each CDR3. The D gene is left open where the match is weak. Size is stated for part of the rows, as once, few or many counts, or as a class when the clone is expanded.

clone_size | d_call | j_call | v_call | cdr3_nt | cdr3_aa
NA | NA | TRBJ1-5 | TRBV28 | TGTGCCAGCAGTTTTTATCAAAGCGGCAATCAGCCCCAGCATTTT | CASSFYQSGNQPQHF
NA | TRBD2 | TRBJ2-3 | TRBV5-4 | TGTGCCAGCAGCCTGGGACTAGCGGTAAGCACAGATACGCAGTATTTT | CASSLGLAVSTDTQYF
NA | NA | TRBJ1-4 | TRBV9 | TGTGCCAGCAGCGCGGCCGTGGGGGGAAATAATGAAAAACTGTTTTTT | CASSAAVGGNNEKLFF
NA | TRBD2 | TRBJ2-4 | TRBV11-2 | TGTGCCAGCAGCTTAGATGCGGGAGGGCCTCGTTGGTACTTC | CASSLDAGGPRWYF
NA | NA | TRBJ1-3 | TRBV20-1 | TGCAGTGCTAGTGCTGGGGGGGTTGGAAACACCATATATTTT | CSASAGGVGNTIYF
few | NA | TRBJ1-1 | TRBV15 | TGTGCCACCAGCAGAGATGGGCCCGGACAGCCTGAAGCTTTCTTT | CATSRDGPGQPEAFF
few | TRBD1 | TRBJ1-4 | TRBV30 | TGTGCCTTCCGACAGGGCACCGAAAAACTGTTTTTT | CAFRQGTEKLFF
few | TRBD1 | TRBJ1-1 | TRBV7-9 | TGTGCCAGCAGCCCCGAAGGGGGCCACCGTAAAGCTTTCTTT | CASSPEGGHRKAFF
NA | TRBD1 | TRBJ2-5 | TRBV20-1 | TGCAGTTGGGACAGACAAGAGACCCAGTACTTC | CSWDRQETQYF
NA | NA | TRBJ1-2 | TRBV19 | TGTGCCAGTAGTAACTTAGAGGGCTACACCTTC | CASSNLEGYTF
NA | NA | TRBJ2-7 | TRBV3-1/TRBV3-2 | TGTGCCAGCAGCCAAGAGAGAGGGTTTTGGTACGAGCAGTACTTC | CASSQERGFWYEQYF
NA | NA | TRBJ2-2 | TRBV5-6 | TGTGCCAGCAGCTTGGTTGGCTCGAACACCGGGGAGCTGTTTTTT | CASSLVGSNTGELFF
NA | NA | TRBJ1-3 | TRBV7-2 | TGTGCCAGCAGCTTAGGGGGCCTCTCTGGAAACACCATATATTTT | CASSLGGLSGNTIYF
NA | TRBD2 | TRBJ2-2 | TRBV29-1 | TGCAGCGTTGAGCCGCTGCGGGAGGGGTCCGGGGAGCTGTTTTTT | CSVEPLREGSGELFF
NA | NA | TRBJ2-7 | TRBV30 | TGTGCCTGGAGTGCGGTGGGAGGAACCTACGAGCAGTACTTC | CAWSAVGGTYEQYF
NA | TRBD1 | TRBJ2-3 | TRBV2 | TGTGCCAGCAGGACAGGGAATTCAGATACGCAGTATTTT | CASRTGNSDTQYF
NA | TRBD1 | TRBJ2-1 | TRBV18 | TGTGCCAGCTCACCACCGACAGGGAGAGGTAACAATGAGCAGTTCTTC | CASSPPTGRGNNEQFF
NA | NA | TRBJ1-5 | TRBV6-2/TRBV6-3 | TGTGCCAGCAGTTCCGCAGGGTATCAGCCCCAGCATTTT | CASSSAGYQPQHF
NA | TRBD1 | TRBJ2-4 | TRBV27 | TGTGCCAGCAGTTTAATCGGGACAGGGGGCAAGAACATTCAGTACTTC | CASSLIGTGGKNIQYF
NA | TRBD1 | TRBJ2-7 | TRBV6-5 | TGTGCCACCAGGACAGGGTACGAGCAGTACTTC | CATRTGYEQYF
once | NA | TRBJ2-1 | TRBV9 | TGTGCCAGCAGCGTAGTCACTAGCTCGGGGGAGCAGTTCTTC | CASSVVTSSGEQFF
NA | TRBD1 | TRBJ2-1 | TRBV19 | TGTGCCAGTAGTATTGGTAGGGGACAGGGAATAAATGAGCAGTTCTTC | CASSIGRGQGINEQFF
NA | TRBD1 | TRBJ1-3 | TRBV30 | TGTGCCTGGAGTCCGCTTGGGACAGTCGGAAACACCATATATTTT | CAWSPLGTVGNTIYF
NA | NA | TRBJ2-5 | TRBV7-9 | TGTGCCAGCAGCTTAAGGGAGTTCCAAGAGACCCAGTACTTC | CASSLREFQETQYF
NA | TRBD2 | TRBJ2-1 | TRBV9 | TGTGCCAGCAGCGTGACTAGCGGGGCCTACAATGAGCAGTTCTTC | CASSVTSGAYNEQFF
NA | TRBD2 | TRBJ2-7 | TRBV5-4 | TGTGCCAGCAGTCATTCCGGGACTAACTCCTACGAGCAGTACTTC | CASSHSGTNSYEQYF
NA | TRBD1 | TRBJ2-7 | TRBV4-2 | TGTGCCAGCAGCCAATCCGACAGGGGGCGAAGCTACGAGCAGTACTTC | CASSQSDRGRSYEQYF
NA | TRBD2 | TRBJ2-1 | TRBV18 | TGTGCCAGCTCACCATTAGCGGGGGTCAGCAATGAGCAGTTCTTC | CASSPLAGVSNEQFF
few | TRBD1 | TRBJ1-2 | TRBV5-1 | TGCGCCAGCAGCCCCGGGACAGGGGCGTATGGCTACACCTTC | CASSPGTGAYGYTF
NA | NA | TRBJ2-2 | TRBV6-6 | TGTGCCAGCAGTCGAAGGACAGAAGTATCCTCCAACACCGGGGAGCTGTTTTTT | CASSRRTEVSSNTGELFF
NA | NA | TRBJ1-1 | TRBV5-4 | TGTGCCAGCAGCCTCGATGCACGGTCGGGTGAAGCTTTCTTT | CASSLDARSGEAFF